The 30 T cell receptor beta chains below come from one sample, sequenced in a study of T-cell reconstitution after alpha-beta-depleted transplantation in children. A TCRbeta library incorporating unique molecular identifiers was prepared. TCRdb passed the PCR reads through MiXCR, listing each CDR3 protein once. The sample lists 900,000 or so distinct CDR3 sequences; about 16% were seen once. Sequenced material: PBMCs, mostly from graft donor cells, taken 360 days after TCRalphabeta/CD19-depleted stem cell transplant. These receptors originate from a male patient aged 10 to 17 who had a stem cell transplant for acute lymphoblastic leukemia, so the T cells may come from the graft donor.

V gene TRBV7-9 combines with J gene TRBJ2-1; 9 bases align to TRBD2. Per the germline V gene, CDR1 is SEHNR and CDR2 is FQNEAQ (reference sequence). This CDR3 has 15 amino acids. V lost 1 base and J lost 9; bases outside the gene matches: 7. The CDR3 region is CASSLVGGRASEQFF. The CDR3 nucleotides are TGTGCCAGCAGCTTAGTCGGCGGGAGGGCCAGTGAGCAGTTCTTC.

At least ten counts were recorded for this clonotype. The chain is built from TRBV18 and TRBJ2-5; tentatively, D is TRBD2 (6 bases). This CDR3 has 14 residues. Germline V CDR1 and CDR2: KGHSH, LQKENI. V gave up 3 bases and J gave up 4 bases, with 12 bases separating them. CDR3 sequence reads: CASSPGEAGETQYF. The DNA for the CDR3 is TGTGCCAGCTCACCGGGAGAAGCGGGAGAGACCCAGTACTTC.

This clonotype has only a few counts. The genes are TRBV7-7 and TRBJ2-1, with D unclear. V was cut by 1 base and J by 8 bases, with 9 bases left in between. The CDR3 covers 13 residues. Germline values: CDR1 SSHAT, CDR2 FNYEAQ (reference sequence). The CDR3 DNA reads TGTGCCAGCAGCTTAGGTCGGTGGGATGAGCAGTTCTTC. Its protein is CASSLGRWDEQFF.

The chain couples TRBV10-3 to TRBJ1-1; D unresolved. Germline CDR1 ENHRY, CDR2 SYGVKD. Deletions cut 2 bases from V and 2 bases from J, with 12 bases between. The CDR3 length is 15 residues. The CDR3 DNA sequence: TGTGCCATCAGTGAGCCGGGTACGAGTAACACTGAAGCTTTCTTT. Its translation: CAISEPGTSNTEAFF.

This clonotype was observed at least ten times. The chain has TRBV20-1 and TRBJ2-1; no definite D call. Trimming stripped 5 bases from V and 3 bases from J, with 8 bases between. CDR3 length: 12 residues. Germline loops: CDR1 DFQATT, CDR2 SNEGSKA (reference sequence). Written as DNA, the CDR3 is TGCAGTGCTGGGTCCGACTACAATGAGCAGTTCTTC. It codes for CSAGSDYNEQFF.

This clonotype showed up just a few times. The CDR3 is CASSYSGLPPSKETQYF. Written as DNA, the CDR3 is TGTGCCAGCAGTTACAGTGGACTACCCCCTTCGAAAGAGACCCAGTACTTC. This sequence joins TRBV6-5 and TRBJ2-5; D might be TRBD2 (6 bases). Germline CDR1 and CDR2: MNHEY and SVGAGI. With 2 bases removed from V and 3 bases from J, the gap between germline ends came to 19 bases. The CDR3 loop spans 17 amino acids.

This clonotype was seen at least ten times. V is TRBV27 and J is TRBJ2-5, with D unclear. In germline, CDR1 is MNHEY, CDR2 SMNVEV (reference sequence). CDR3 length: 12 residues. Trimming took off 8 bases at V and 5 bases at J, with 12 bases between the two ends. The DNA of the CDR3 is TGTGCCAGCGGGCTTACCTACGAGACCCAGTACTTC. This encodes CASGLTYETQYF.

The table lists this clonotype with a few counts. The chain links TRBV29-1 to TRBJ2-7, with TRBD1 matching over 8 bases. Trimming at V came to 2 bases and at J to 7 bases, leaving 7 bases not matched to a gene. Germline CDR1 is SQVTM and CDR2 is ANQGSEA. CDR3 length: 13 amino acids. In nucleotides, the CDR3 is TGCAGCGTTGAACATGACAGGGGTGGGGAGCAGTACTTC. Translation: CSVEHDRGGEQYF.

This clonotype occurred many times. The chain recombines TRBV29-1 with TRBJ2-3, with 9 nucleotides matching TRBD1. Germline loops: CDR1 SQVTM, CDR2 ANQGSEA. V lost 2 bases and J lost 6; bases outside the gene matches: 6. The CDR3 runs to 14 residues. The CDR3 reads CSVETGGWPDTQYF. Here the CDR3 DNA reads TGCAGCGTTGAAACAGGGGGCTGGCCTGATACGCAGTATTTT.

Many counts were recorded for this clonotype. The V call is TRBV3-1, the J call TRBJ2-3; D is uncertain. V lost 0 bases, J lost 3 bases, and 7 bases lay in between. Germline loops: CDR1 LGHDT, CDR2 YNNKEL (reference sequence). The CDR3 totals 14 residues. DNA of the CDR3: TGTGCCAGCAGCCAAGATGGGTTGACAGATACGCAGTATTTT. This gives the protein CASSQDGLTDTQYF.

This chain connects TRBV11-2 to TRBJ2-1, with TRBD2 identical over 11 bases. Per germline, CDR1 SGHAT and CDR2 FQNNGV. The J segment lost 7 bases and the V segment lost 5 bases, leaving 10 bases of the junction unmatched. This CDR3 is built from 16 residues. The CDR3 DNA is TGTGCCAGCAGCGCAATGGCGCGACTAGCGGGAAATGAGCAGTTCTTC. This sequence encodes CASSAMARLAGNEQFF.

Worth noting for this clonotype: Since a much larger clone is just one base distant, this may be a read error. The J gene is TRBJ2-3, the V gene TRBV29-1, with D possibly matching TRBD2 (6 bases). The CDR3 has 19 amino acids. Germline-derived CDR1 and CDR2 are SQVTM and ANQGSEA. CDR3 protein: CSVVGGSPRESESTDMQYF. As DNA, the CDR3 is TGCAGCGTTGTTGGGGGTAGTCCCCGGGAGTCCGAAAGCACAGATATGCAGTATTTT.

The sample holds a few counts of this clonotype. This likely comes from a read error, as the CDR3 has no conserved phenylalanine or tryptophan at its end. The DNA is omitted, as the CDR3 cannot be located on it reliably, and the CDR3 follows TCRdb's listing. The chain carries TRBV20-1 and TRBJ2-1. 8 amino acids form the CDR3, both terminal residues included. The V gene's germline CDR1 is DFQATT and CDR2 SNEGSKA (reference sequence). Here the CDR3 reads CSARGRSL.

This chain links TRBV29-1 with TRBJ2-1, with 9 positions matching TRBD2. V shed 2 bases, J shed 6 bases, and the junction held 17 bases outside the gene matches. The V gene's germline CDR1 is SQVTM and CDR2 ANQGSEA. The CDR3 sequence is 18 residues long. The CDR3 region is CSVEPTHWTGGRANEQFF. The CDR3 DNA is TGCAGCGTTGAACCTACTCATTGGACAGGCGGGAGGGCCAATGAGCAGTTCTTC.

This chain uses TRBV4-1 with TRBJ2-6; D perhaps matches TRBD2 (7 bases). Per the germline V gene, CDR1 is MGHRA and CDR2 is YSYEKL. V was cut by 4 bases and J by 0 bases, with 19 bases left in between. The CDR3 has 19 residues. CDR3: CASSRQGGADYSGANVLTF. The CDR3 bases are TGCGCCAGCAGCCGTCAAGGGGGGGCCGATTACTCTGGGGCCAACGTCCTGACTTTC.

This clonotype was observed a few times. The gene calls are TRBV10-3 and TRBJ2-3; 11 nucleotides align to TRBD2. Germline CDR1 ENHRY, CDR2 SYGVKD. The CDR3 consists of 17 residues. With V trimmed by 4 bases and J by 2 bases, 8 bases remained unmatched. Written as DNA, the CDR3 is TGTGCCATCAGTGTAGCGGGAGGGCCGCTTTTCACAGATACGCAGTATTTT. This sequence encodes CAISVAGGPLFTDTQYF.

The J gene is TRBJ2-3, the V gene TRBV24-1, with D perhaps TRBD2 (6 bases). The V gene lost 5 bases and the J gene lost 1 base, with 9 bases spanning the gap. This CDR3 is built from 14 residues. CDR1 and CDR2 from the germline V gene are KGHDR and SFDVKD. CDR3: CATSGPGGTDTQYF. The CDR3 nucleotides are TGTGCCACCAGTGGGCCGGGGGGCACAGATACGCAGTATTTT.

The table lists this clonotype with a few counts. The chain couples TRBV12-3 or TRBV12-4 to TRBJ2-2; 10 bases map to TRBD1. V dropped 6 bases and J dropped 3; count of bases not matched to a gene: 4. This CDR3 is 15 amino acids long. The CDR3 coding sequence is TGTGCCAGCAGCGGACAGGGGGGATACACCGGGGAGCTGTTTTTT. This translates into CASSGQGGYTGELFF.

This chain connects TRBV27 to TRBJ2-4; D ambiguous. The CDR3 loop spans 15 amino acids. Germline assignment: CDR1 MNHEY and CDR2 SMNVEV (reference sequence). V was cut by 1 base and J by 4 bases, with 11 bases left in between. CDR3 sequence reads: CASSLFGTVKNIQYF. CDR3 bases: TGTGCCAGCAGTTTATTCGGCACAGTAAAAAACATTCAGTACTTC.

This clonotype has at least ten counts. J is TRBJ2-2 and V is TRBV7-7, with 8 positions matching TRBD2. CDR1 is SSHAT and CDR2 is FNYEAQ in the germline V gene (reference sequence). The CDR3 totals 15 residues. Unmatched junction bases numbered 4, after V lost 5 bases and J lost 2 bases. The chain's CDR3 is CASSPGLANTGELFF. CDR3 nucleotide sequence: TGTGCCAGCAGCCCTGGACTAGCAAACACCGGGGAGCTGTTTTTT.

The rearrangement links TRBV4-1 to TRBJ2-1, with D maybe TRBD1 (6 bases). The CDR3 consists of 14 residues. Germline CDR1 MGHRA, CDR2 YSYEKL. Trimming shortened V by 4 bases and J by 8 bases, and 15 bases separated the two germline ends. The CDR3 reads CASSPRGPGDEQFF. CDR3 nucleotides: TGCGCCAGCAGCCCTCGCGGGCCAGGGGATGAGCAGTTCTTC.

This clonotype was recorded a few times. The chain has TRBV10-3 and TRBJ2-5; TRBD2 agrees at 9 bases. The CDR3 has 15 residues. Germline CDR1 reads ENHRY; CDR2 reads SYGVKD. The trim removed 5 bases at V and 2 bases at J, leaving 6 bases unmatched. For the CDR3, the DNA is TGTGCCATCAGTTTGGCGGGAGGGGTGCAAGAGACCCAGTACTTC. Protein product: CAISLAGGVQETQYF.

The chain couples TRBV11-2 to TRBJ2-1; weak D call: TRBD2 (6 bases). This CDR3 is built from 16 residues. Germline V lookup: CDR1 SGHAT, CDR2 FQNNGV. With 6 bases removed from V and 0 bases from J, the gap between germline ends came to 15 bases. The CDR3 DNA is TGTGCCAGCAGGTCCCCTCGGGGGAGCTCCTACAATGAGCAGTTCTTC. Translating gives CASRSPRGSSYNEQFF.

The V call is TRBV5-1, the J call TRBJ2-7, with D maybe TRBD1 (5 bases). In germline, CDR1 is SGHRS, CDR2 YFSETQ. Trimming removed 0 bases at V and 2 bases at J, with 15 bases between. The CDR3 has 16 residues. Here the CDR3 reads CASSLALTADAYEQYF. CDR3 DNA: TGCGCCAGCAGCTTGGCCTTGACAGCCGATGCCTACGAGCAGTACTTC.

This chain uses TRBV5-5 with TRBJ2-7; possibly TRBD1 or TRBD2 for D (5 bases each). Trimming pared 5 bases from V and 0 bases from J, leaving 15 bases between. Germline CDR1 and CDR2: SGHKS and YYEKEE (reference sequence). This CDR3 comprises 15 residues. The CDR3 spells CASSFGTDSSYEQYF. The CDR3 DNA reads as TGTGCCAGCAGTTTTGGGACCGACAGCTCCTACGAGCAGTACTTC. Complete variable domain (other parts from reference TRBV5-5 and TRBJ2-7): DAGVTQSPTHLIKTRGQQVTLRCSPISGHKSVSWYQQVLGQGPQFIFQYYEKEERGRGNFPDRFSARQFPNYSSELNVNALLLGDSALYLCASSFGTDSSYEQYFGPGTRLTVT.

This chain's CDR3 is CASSLAPSGFWTGELFF. The CDR3, as DNA: TGTGCCAGCAGCTTAGCTCCTAGCGGGTTTTGGACCGGGGAGCTGTTTTTT. The chain couples TRBV7-2 to TRBJ2-2; 8 bases are a match to TRBD2. Trimming at V came to 0 bases and at J to 5 bases, leaving 8 bases not matched to a gene. CDR1 SGHTA and CDR2 FQGNSA come from the germline V gene. This CDR3 is 17 amino acids long.

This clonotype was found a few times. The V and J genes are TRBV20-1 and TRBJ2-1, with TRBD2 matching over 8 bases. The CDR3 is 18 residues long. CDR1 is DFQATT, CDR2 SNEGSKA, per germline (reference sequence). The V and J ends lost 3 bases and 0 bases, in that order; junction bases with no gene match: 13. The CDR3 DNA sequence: TGCAGTGCTAGGCCCTTCGGGGGGGGTAAAGGCTCCTACAATGAGCAGTTCTTC. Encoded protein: CSARPFGGGKGSYNEQFF.

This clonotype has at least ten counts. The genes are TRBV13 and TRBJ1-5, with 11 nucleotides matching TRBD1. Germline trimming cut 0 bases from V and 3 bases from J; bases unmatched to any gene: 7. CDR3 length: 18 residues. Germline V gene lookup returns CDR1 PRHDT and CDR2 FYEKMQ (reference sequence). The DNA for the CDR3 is TGTGCCAGCAGCTTAGGAGGACAGGGGGCTGAGGTCAATCAGCCCCAGCATTTT. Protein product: CASSLGGQGAEVNQPQHF.

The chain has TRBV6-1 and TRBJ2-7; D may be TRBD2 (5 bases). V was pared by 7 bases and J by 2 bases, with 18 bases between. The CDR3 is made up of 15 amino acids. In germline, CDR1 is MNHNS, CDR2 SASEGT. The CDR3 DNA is TGTGCCAGCAACCGGACCCCCGAGGGCCCCTACGAGCAGTACTTC. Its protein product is CASNRTPEGPYEQYF.

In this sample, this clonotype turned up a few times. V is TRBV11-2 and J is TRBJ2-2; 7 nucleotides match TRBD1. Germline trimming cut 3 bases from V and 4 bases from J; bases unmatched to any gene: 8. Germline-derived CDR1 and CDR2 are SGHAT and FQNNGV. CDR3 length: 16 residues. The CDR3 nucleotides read TGTGCCAGCAGCTTGGCAGCCAGGGACAGCACCGGGGAGCTGTTTTTT. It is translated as CASSLAARDSTGELFF.